The 2 T cell receptor beta chains below were found in one sample sequenced in a study of a mutant IDH1 vaccine in newly diagnosed glioma. Clones were sequenced by immunoSEQ multiplex PCR, and TCRdb holds only the in-frame ones, with some missing. The sample holds 110,000 or so clones; roughly 90% are singletons and the top ten take around 0.61%. Their antigens are not known. Time point described: week 11, during vaccination. What each vaccine dose contained was 300 ug of mutant IDH1 20-mer peptide, accompanied by topical imiquimod. The source material was PBMCs, sampled from a glioma patient whose treatment included an IDH1 peptide vaccine. The receptor set was obtained from a woman aged 45-65 years with glioma.

The V and J genes are TRBV21-1 and TRBJ1-1; the table gives TRBD1 as D, unverified against the DNA. TRBV21-1 is termed a pseudogene. The CDR3 runs 16 residues. CDR3 coding DNA: TGTGCCAGCAGCGACCCCTGGACAGGTCTGAACACTGAAGCTTTCTTT. Amino acids: CASSDPWTGLNTEAFF.

The V call is TRBV6-4, the J call TRBJ1-1; 8 bases align to TRBD1. The germline V gene has CDR1 MRHNA and CDR2 SNTAGT. J lost 4 bases, V lost 5 bases, and 9 bases had no gene match. CDR3 length: 15 residues. CDR3 residues: CASSPRTGIFTEAFF. CDR3 coding DNA: TGTGCCAGCAGTCCGCGGACAGGGATCTTCACTGAAGCTTTCTTT.